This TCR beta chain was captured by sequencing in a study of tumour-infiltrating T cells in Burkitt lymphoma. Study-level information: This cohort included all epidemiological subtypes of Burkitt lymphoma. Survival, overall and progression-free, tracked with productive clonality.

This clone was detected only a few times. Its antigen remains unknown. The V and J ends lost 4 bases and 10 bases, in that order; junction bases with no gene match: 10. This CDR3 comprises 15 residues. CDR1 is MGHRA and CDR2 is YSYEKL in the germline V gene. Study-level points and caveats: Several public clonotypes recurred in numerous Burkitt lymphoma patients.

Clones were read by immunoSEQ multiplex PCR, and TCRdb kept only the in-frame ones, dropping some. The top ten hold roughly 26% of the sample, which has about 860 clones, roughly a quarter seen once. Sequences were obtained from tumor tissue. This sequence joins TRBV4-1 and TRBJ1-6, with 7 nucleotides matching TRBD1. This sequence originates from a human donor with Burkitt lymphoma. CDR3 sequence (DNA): TGCGCCAGCAGCCTTGGGACAGACCCTGGCTCACCCCTCCACTTT. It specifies CASSLGTDPGSPLHF.